A selection of T cell receptor beta chains follows, all from one sample in a study of cytomegalovirus exposure and HLA in healthy donors. Sequenced by immunoSEQ multiplex PCR; TCRdb stores in-frame clones only, minus some. The sample includes some 80,000 clones, 78% seen only once; the top ten take less than 2%. The sequencing sample was made of PBMCs. These receptor sequences come from a man in his forties in good health and CMV-seronegative. Both conserved end residues are part of each CDR3. A D gene is named only where the DNA matches it firmly. A clone size is listed for some rows: how often the clone was seen (once, few, many), or a class if it is expanded.

d_gene	abundance	v_gene	j_gene	len	CDR3nt	CDR3aa
TRBD2	-	TRBV5-4	TRBJ2-1	15	TGTGCCAGCAGCTTGGGAACTAGCGGCATCAATGAGCAGTTCTTC	CASSLGTSGINEQFF
-	-	TRBV6-6	TRBJ2-5	11	TGTGCCAGCACCTTAAGCGGGCTTAAGTACTTC	CASTLSGLKYF
TRBD2	-	TRBV7-3	TRBJ2-1	16	TGTGCCAGCAGCTTTCTAGCGGGAGACGGGGGTAGTGAGCAGTTCTTC	CASSFLAGDGGSEQFF
-	-	TRBV5-8	TRBJ1-1	14	TGTGCCAGCAGTCAACAGGGAAGGATCACTGAAGCTTTCTTT	CASSQQGRITEAFF
-	-	TRBV19	TRBJ1-5	13	TGTGCCAGTAGTATTCAACCGGATCAGCCCCAGCATTTT	CASSIQPDQPQHF
-	few	TRBV6-5	TRBJ2-1	15	TGTGCCAGCAGTTACCGGAGGGCGGGGTACAATGAGCAGTTCTTC	CASSYRRAGYNEQFF
-	few	TRBV4-1	TRBJ2-1	16	TGCGCCAGCAGCCAAGATGGTCGGGGTCCACACAATGAGCAGTTCTTC	CASSQDGRGPHNEQFF
-	-	TRBV27	TRBJ2-3	13	TGTGCCAGCAGGAAACAAGATCTGGATACGCAGTATTTT	CASRKQDLDTQYF
-	-	TRBV2	TRBJ2-7	14	TGTGCCAGCAGTGAACGGGGGATACCCTACGAGCAGTACTTC	CASSERGIPYEQYF
-	-	TRBV28	TRBJ1-2	13	TGTGCCAGCAGTTTATCCGGGCGGGGTGGCTACACCTTC	CASSLSGRGGYTF
-	once	TRBV5-4	TRBJ2-5	14	TGTGCCAGCAGCATTACGGGGGTTGGAGAGACCCAGTACTTC	CASSITGVGETQYF
-	-	TRBV18	TRBJ1-5	14	TGTGCCAGCTCACCCTCGGGGGGGGATCAGCCCCAGCATTTT	CASSPSGGDQPQHF
-	-	TRBV7-9	TRBJ2-2	15	TGTGCCAGCAGCTTTTTCAACTCCCCCACTGGGGAGCTGTTTTTT	CASSFFNSPTGELFF
TRBD1	-	TRBV10-3	TRBJ2-7	14	TGTGCCATCAGACAGACAGGGGAACTGGGCGAGCAGTACTTC	CAIRQTGELGEQYF
TRBD2	-	TRBV28	TRBJ2-7	15	TGTGCCAGCAGTTTTTCCCTAGCGGGAGGTTACGAGCAGTACTTC	CASSFSLAGGYEQYF
TRBD2	-	TRBV29-1	TRBJ2-7	14	TGCAGCGCCGGGACTAGCGGGAAAAAGTACGAGCAGTACTTC	CSAGTSGKKYEQYF
TRBD1	-	TRBV19	TRBJ2-7	14	TGTGCCAGTAGTCCGACAGGGGGTCTCTACGAGCAGTACTTC	CASSPTGGLYEQYF
TRBD1	once	TRBV5-6	TRBJ1-6	14	TGTGCCAGCAGCTCAGGGGGTCGGAATTCACCCCTCCACTTT	CASSSGGRNSPLHF
-	-	TRBV28	TRBJ1-5	13	TGTGCCAGCAGAGGGGACACCAAAGGCCCCCAGCATTTT	CASRGDTKGPQHF
TRBD2	-	TRBV28	TRBJ2-7	18	TGTGCCAGCAGTTCCCTTCGCGGGGGTTTATTAGGGTCCTACGAGCAGTACTTC	CASSSLRGGLLGSYEQYF
-	-	TRBV7-8	TRBJ2-7	13	TGTGCCAGCAGCTTAGGAGAACTAGACGAGCAGTACTTC	CASSLGELDEQYF
-	-	TRBV28	TRBJ1-1	13	TGTGCCAGCAGAAACGGACTCAACACTGAAGCTTTCTTT	CASRNGLNTEAFF
TRBD1	-	TRBV5-4	TRBJ2-3	15	TGTGCCAGCAGCTCTAGGACAGGGGGCGTAGATACGCAGTATTTT	CASSSRTGGVDTQYF
TRBD2	few	TRBV7-9	TRBJ2-1	15	TGTGCCAGCAGCTCGACTAGCGGGAGTATCGATGAGCAGTTCTTC	CASSSTSGSIDEQFF
-	-	TRBV29-1	TRBJ2-6	16	TGCAGCGTTGTTGCAGCAGGGGGGTTTGGGGCCAACGTCCTGACTTTC	CSVVAAGGFGANVLTF
TRBD2	-	TRBV28	TRBJ2-1	17	TGTGCCAGCAGTTTCCATTATTTAGCGGGAGGGCTGTATGAGCAGTTCTTC	CASSFHYLAGGLYEQFF
-	once	TRBV10-3	TRBJ2-1	11	TGTGCCATCAGTGTGCAAGGAGGGCAGTTCTTC	CAISVQGGQFF
TRBD1	-	TRBV19	TRBJ2-5	15	TGTGCCAGTAGTACGACAGGGGCCAGGCAAGAGACCCAGTACTTC	CASSTTGARQETQYF
TRBD1	-	TRBV29-1	TRBJ1-2	15	TGCAGCGTTGAAGATCGCAGGGGGGTTTCCTATGGCTACACCTTC	CSVEDRRGVSYGYTF
TRBD2	-	TRBV5-1	TRBJ2-2	16	TGCGCCAGCAGCTTGTTACTAGCGGGAGACACCGGGGAGCTGTTTTTT	CASSLLLAGDTGELFF
-	-	TRBV25-1	TRBJ2-3	15	TGTGCCAGCAGTGAAATGTGGGCAGGCACAGATACGCAGTATTTT	CASSEMWAGTDTQYF
TRBD1	-	TRBV28	TRBJ1-2	14	TGTGCCAGCAGTCCAACAGGGGAGGTCTATGGCTACACCTTC	CASSPTGEVYGYTF
-	-	TRBV29-1	TRBJ2-1	12	TGCAGCGTTGGACAGGTATACAATGAGCAGTTCTTC	CSVGQVYNEQFF
TRBD2	-	TRBV5-1	TRBJ2-1	16	TGCGCCAGCAGCAAACCCGGGACTAGCGGGACCAATGAGCAGTTCTTC	CASSKPGTSGTNEQFF
-	-	TRBV7-3	TRBJ2-5	16	TGTGCCAGCAGCTTAGGAACACAGGGACCCAGGGAGACCCAGTACTTC	CASSLGTQGPRETQYF
-	-	TRBV6-1	TRBJ2-7	11	TGTGCCAGGATACAGGGCTACGAGCAGTACTTC	CARIQGYEQYF
TRBD2	-	TRBV5-1	TRBJ2-1	15	TGCGCCAGCAGCTTTGGGGGGGACTCCTACAATGAGCAGTTCTTC	CASSFGGDSYNEQFF
TRBD1	-	TRBV5-8	TRBJ1-4	15	TGTGCCAGCAGCTCAGGGACAGGGGGCTATGAAAAACTGTTTTTT	CASSSGTGGYEKLFF
-	few	TRBV5-4	TRBJ2-5	15	TGTGCCAGCAGCCTTGGGTGGGGGGTCGATGAGACCCAGTACTTC	CASSLGWGVDETQYF
TRBD1	few	TRBV5-4	TRBJ1-6	18	TGTGCCAGCAGCAGAACCACGGGACAGAGAGGCTATAATTCACCCCTCCACTTT	CASSRTTGQRGYNSPLHF
-	-	TRBV6-4	TRBJ1-2	13	TGTGCCAGCAGTGACTCGGGCAGCTATGGCTACACCTTC	CASSDSGSYGYTF
TRBD1	-	TRBV30	TRBJ1-5	14	TGTGCCTGGAGTATAGGACAGGGAAATCAGCCCCAGCATTTT	CAWSIGQGNQPQHF
TRBD1	-	TRBV27	TRBJ1-1	16	TGTGCCAGCAGAAAAAAAACAGGGGGCCAGAACACTGAAGCTTTCTTT	CASRKKTGGQNTEAFF
TRBD2	-	TRBV11-3	TRBJ2-7	14	TGTGCCAGCAGCCTAAGCGGGAGCTCCTACGAGCAGTACTTC	CASSLSGSSYEQYF
-	-	TRBV7-9	TRBJ2-2	16	TGTGCCAGCAGCTTTCCTACCAGGGGGAACACCGGGGAGCTGTTTTTT	CASSFPTRGNTGELFF
TRBD1	-	TRBV18	TRBJ1-1	12	TGTGCCAGCTCACCCGGGACAGGGTTCACTTTCTTT	CASSPGTGFTFF
-	-	TRBV9	TRBJ2-3	16	TGTGCCAGCAGCGTTTCGACCTTAGCGAATACAGATACGCAGTATTTT	CASSVSTLANTDTQYF
-	-	TRBV11-2	TRBJ1-6	15	TGTGCCAGCAGCTTAGCCCCGGGATATAATTCACCCCTCCACTTT	CASSLAPGYNSPLHF
TRBD1	-	TRBV5-1	TRBJ1-1	14	TGCGCCAGCAGCTTGGCGACAGGGGACACTGAAGCTTTCTTT	CASSLATGDTEAFF
-	-	TRBV11-2	TRBJ2-7	14	TGTGCCAGCAGCCCCGGGACTGGTCCCTACGAGCAGTACTTC	CASSPGTGPYEQYF
-	-	TRBV5-6	TRBJ1-1	15	TGTGCCAGCAGCTTGGGGGCCCAGGGAAACACTGAAGCTTTCTTT	CASSLGAQGNTEAFF
-	few	TRBV18	TRBJ2-7	18	TGTGCCAGCTCAACACTACGAGTTAAAGGAGGCTCGTCCTACGAGCAGTACTTC	CASSTLRVKGGSSYEQYF
-	-	TRBV30	TRBJ2-7	14	TGTGCCTGGGGGAGGGGGACTTCTTTCTACGAGCAGTACTTC	CAWGRGTSFYEQYF
-	-	TRBV7-2	TRBJ1-3	13	TGTGCCAGCAGCCCTAGATCTGGAAACACCATATATTTT	CASSPRSGNTIYF
-	-	TRBV11-2	TRBJ1-2	15	TGTGCCAGTAAACCGGGGGGCCGGGCGAACTATGGCTACACCTTC	CASKPGGRANYGYTF
-	-	TRBV18	TRBJ2-3	18	TGTGCCAGCTCACCTCAGGGGGAGGATTTGTCCGGCACAGATACGCAGTATTTT	CASSPQGEDLSGTDTQYF